The following is a TCR beta chain sequence with its context. This sample stems from a study of PD-1 blockade in classical Hodgkin lymphoma. The ends lost 7 bases at V and 7 bases at J; junction bases unmatched: 4. The CDR3 has 13 residues. Germline loops: CDR1 MNHEY, CDR2 SVGAGI. Described time point: cycle 4 day 1 (C4D1), after more than 5 weeks of nivolumab. All the patients suffered relapse after autologous stem cell transplantation, and brentuximab vedotin exposure differed. The data were produced by immunoSEQ multiplex PCR, yet TCRdb's version contains in-frame clones alone and is incomplete. This table holds roughly 39,000 clones, around 80% found once.

The source is a human donor with classical Hodgkin lymphoma. Sample: peripheral blood mononuclear cells (PBMCs), taken before the fourth cycle of nivolumab. J is TRBJ1-6 and V is TRBV6-5; 7 positions agree with TRBD1. The chain's CDR3 is CASKQGGNSPLHF. The CDR3 DNA reads as TGTGCCAGCAAACAAGGGGGCAATTCACCCCTCCACTTT.